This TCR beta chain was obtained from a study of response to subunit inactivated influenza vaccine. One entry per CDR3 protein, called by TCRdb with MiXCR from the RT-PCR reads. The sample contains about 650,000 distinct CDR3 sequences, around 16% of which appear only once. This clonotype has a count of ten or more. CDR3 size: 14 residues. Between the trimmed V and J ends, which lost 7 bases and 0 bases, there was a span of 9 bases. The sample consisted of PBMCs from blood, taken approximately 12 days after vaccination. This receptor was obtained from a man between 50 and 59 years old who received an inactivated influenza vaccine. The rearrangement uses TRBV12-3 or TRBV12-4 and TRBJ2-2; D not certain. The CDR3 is CASILGANTGELFF. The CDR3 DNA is TGTGCCAGCATCCTTGGGGCGAACACCGGGGAGCTGTTTTTT.